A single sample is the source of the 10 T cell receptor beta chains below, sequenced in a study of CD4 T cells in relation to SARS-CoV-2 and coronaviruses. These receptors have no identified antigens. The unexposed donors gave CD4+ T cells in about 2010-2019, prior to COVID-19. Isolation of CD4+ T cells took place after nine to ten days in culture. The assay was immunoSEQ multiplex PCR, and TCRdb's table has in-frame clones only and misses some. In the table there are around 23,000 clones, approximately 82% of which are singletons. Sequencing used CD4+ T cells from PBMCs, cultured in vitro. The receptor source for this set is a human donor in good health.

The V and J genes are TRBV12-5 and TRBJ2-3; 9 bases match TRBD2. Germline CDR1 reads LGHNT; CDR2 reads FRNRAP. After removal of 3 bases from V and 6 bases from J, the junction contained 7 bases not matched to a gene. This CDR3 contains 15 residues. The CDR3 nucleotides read TGTGCTAGTGGTTTTAGGCGGGAGGGCCTGGATACGCAGTATTTT. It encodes CASGFRREGLDTQYF. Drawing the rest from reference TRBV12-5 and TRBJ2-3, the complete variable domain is DARVTQTPRHKVTEMGQEVTMRCQPILGHNTVFWYRQTMMQGLELLAYFRNRAPLDDSGMPKDRFSAEMPDATLATLKIQPSEPRDSAVYFCASGFRREGLDTQYFGPGTRLTVL.

CDR3: CASSDTGQGPSGDEKLFF. CDR3 nucleotide sequence: TGTGCCAGCAGTGATACGGGACAGGGACCGTCCGGGGATGAAAAACTGTTTTTT. The J gene is TRBJ1-4, the V gene TRBV25-1; the match to TRBD1 covers 9 bases. J was trimmed by 6 bases and V by 3 bases; bases with no gene match: 14. CDR1 is MGHDK and CDR2 is SYGVNS in the germline V gene. The CDR3 is made up of 18 amino acids.

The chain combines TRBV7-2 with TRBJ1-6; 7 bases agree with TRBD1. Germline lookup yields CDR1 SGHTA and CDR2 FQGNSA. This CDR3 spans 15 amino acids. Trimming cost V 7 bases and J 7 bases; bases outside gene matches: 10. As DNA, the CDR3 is TGTGCCAGCATCCAGGGGGGGGGCGGAAATTCACCCCTCCACTTT. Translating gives CASIQGGGGNSPLHF.

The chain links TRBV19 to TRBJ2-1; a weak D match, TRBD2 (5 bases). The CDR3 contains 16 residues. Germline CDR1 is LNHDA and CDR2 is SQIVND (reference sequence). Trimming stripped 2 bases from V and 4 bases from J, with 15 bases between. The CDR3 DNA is TGTGCCAGTAGTATATCAAGCGGAGAACCTTACAATGAGCAGTTCTTC. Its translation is CASSISSGEPYNEQFF.

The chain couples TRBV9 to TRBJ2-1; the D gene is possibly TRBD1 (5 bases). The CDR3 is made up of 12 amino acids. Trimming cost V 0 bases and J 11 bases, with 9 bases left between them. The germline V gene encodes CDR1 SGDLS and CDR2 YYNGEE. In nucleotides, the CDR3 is TGTGCCAGCAGCGTAGTCCAGGGCCAGCAGTTCTTC. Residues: CASSVVQGQQFF. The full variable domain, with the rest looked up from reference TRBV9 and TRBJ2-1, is DSGVTQTPKHLITATGQRVTLRCSPRSGDLSVYWYQQSLDQGLQFLIQYYNGEERAKGNILERFSAQQFPDLHSELNLSSLELGDSALYFCASSVVQGQQFFGPGTRLTVL.

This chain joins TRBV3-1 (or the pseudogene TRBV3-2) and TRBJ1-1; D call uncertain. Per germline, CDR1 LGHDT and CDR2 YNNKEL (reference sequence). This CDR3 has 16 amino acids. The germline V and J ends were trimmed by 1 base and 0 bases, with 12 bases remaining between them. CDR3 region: CASSQGAIAMNTEAFF. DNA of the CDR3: TGTGCCAGCAGCCAAGGGGCGATAGCAATGAACACTGAAGCTTTCTTT.

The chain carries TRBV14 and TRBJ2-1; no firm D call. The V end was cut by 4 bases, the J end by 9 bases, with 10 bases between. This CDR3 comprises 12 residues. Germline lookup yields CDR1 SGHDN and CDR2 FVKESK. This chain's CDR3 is CASSPPRGEQFF. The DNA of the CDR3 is TGTGCCAGCAGCCCCCCGAGAGGTGAGCAGTTCTTC.

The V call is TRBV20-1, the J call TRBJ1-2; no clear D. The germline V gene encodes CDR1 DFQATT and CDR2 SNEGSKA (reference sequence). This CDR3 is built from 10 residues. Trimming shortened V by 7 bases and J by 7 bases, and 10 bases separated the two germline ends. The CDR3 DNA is TGCAGTGTCTCGGGAAGTGGCTACACCTTC. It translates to CSVSGSGYTF.

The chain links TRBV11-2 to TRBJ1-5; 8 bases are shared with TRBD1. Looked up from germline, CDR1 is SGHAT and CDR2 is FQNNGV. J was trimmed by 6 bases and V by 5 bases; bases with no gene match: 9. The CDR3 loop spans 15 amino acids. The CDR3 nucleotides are TGTGCCAGCAGCCGCGGACAGGGACGTAGTCAGCCCCAGCATTTT. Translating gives CASSRGQGRSQPQHF.

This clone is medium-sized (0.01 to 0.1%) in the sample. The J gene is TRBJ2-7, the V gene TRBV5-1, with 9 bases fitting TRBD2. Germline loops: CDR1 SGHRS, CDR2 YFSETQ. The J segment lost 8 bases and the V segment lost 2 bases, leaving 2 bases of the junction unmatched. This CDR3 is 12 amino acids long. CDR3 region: CASSFSGSQQYF. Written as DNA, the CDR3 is TGCGCCAGCAGCTTTAGCGGGAGCCAGCAGTACTTC. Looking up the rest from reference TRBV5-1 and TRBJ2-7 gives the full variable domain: KAGVTQTPRYLIKTRGQQVTLSCSPISGHRSVSWYQQTPGQGLQFLFEYFSETQRNKGNFPGRFSGRQFSNSRSEMNVSTLELGDSALYLCASSFSGSQQYFGPGTRLTVT.